A single sample gave rise to the 13 T cell receptor beta chains below, sequenced in a study of cytomegalovirus exposure and HLA in healthy donors (dated by TCRdb to 2017 to 2019). The library relied on the immunoSEQ multiplex PCR assay. The multiplex PCR relied on a mix of 60 forward primers for TCR Vbeta segments and 13 reverse primers for TCR Jbeta segments. TCRdb took this table from immuneACCESS and kept in-frame rearrangements with V and J called. Such tables lack part of the clones; where checked against another copy, unresolved V genes explain under half of the gap, and the rest is unexplained. The sample table records 240,000 or so clones; 82% of these occur just once. The top ten hold around 5.7% of the sample. The sample was PBMCs. The origin of the receptors is a woman aged 40 to 49 in good health and CMV-seropositive.

The chain uses TRBV7-6 and TRBJ2-2; 8 positions agree with TRBD2. Trimming removed 5 bases from V and 3 bases from J; junction bases left unmatched: 8. Germline CDR1 reads SGHVS; CDR2 reads FNYEAQ. This CDR3 comprises 16 residues. The chain's CDR3 is CASSQRSGGDTGELFF. In nucleotides, the CDR3 is TGTGCCAGCAGCCAACGGAGCGGGGGAGACACCGGGGAGCTGTTTTTT.

This CDR3 is CASRNGLAGDNEQFF. The CDR3 DNA reads as TGTGCCAGCAGAAACGGACTAGCGGGAGACAATGAGCAGTTCTTC. The chain joins TRBV7-9 to TRBJ2-1; 13 positions match TRBD2. V shed 6 bases, J shed 5 bases, and the junction held 4 bases outside the gene matches. The CDR3 sequence is 15 residues long. The germline V gene encodes CDR1 SEHNR and CDR2 FQNEAQ (reference sequence). The variable domain in full, completed from reference TRBV7-9 and TRBJ2-1, reads DTGVSQNPRHKITKRGQNVTFRCDPISEHNRLYWYRQTLGQGPEFLTYFQNEAQLEKSRLLSDRFSAERPKGSFSTLEIQRTEQGDSAMYLCASRNGLAGDNEQFFGPGTRLTVL.

The chain employs TRBV28 and TRBJ1-5, with 7 positions matching TRBD1. Per germline, CDR1 MDHEN and CDR2 SYDVKM. V shed 5 bases and J 5 bases; nucleotides not matched to a gene: 6. This CDR3 is built from 14 residues. CDR3 nucleotide sequence: TGTGCCAGCAGTCCCGGACAGGTTTATCAGCCCCAGCATTTT. As protein: CASSPGQVYQPQHF.

The genes are TRBV27 and TRBJ1-3; TRBD1 matches at 7 bases. V lost 5 bases, J lost 0 bases, and 4 bases stayed unmatched. This CDR3 region has 15 residues. Germline CDR1 and CDR2: MNHEY and SMNVEV (reference sequence). CDR3 residues: CASSRDSYSGNTIYF. The CDR3 region has the DNA TGTGCCAGCAGTCGGGACAGTTACTCTGGAAACACCATATATTTT.

This clone was seen more than once but under ten times. This chain connects TRBV7-3 to TRBJ2-1; D gene uncertain. The CDR3 has 12 residues. The germline V and J ends were trimmed by 4 bases and 7 bases, with 8 bases remaining between them. Germline CDR1 is SGHTA and CDR2 is FQGTGA. The CDR3 sequence: CASSSVRNEQFF. DNA for the CDR3: TGTGCCAGCAGCTCGGTTCGGAATGAGCAGTTCTTC.

This clone was seen a single time. The chain couples TRBV7-9 to TRBJ1-1; 7 bases agree with TRBD1. The germline gives CDR1 SEHNR, CDR2 FQNEAQ (reference sequence). The CDR3 totals 15 residues. With 0 bases clipped from V and 2 bases from J, the junction kept 3 bases outside the gene matches. This CDR3 reads CASSLAVGGNTEAFF. CDR3 nucleotide sequence: TGTGCCAGCAGCTTAGCCGTAGGGGGCAACACTGAAGCTTTCTTT.

This rearrangement joins TRBV19 to TRBJ1-5; possible D gene TRBD1, 6 bases. CDR1 is LNHDA and CDR2 is SQIVND in the germline V gene (reference sequence). Deletions cut 5 bases from V and 7 bases from J, with 15 bases between. This CDR3 region has 14 residues. CDR3 coding DNA: TGTGCCAGTAGTGCCGGTCAGGGGCGGCAGCCCCAGCATTTT. Translating gives CASSAGQGRQPQHF.

V gene TRBV19 combines with J gene TRBJ1-5, with 7 bases fitting TRBD1. CDR1 and CDR2 (germline): LNHDA, SQIVND (reference sequence). The CDR3 runs 16 residues. V trimming: 6 bases; J trimming: 2 bases; junction bases outside the gene matches: 10. The CDR3 sequence is CASSLNRGRGNQPQHF. The CDR3 bases are TGTGCCAGTAGCCTCAACAGGGGAAGGGGCAATCAGCCCCAGCATTTT.

The chain carries TRBV10-3 and TRBJ1-2, with TRBD1 matching 7 bases. CDR3 length: 18 amino acids. The ends lost 0 bases at V and 8 bases at J; junction bases unmatched: 18. Germline V gene sequence: CDR1 ENHRY, CDR2 SYGVKD. CDR3 protein: CAISESRGPGGSLPGYTF. The CDR3 nucleotides are TGTGCCATCAGTGAGTCAAGGGGGCCAGGGGGAAGTCTTCCCGGCTACACCTTC.

The chain joins TRBV6-1 to TRBJ2-1; D possibly corresponds to TRBD2 (5 bases). There are 15 residues in the CDR3. Trimming pared 8 bases from V and 1 base from J, leaving 15 bases between. Per the germline V gene, CDR1 is MNHNS and CDR2 is SASEGT. The CDR3 coding sequence is TGTGCCAGCGATAAGAGGGCAGCGTCCTACAATGAGCAGTTCTTC. Translation gives CASDKRAASYNEQFF.

The chain links TRBV7-2 to TRBJ2-5, with 7 bases lining up with TRBD2. Germline V gives CDR1 SGHTA, CDR2 FQGNSA. The CDR3 runs 12 residues. The trim removed 3 bases at V and 5 bases at J, leaving 0 bases unmatched. The CDR3 is CASSFGGETQYF. As DNA, the CDR3 is TGTGCCAGCAGCTTCGGGGGGGAGACCCAGTACTTC.

This clone turned up a few times. The chain carries TRBV23-1 and TRBJ1-2, with a possible D match to TRBD1 (6 bases). TRBV23-1 is an ORF; its function is uncertain. The CDR3 runs to 16 residues. The ends were cut back, 3 bases at V and 4 bases at J, with 18 bases in the middle. In DNA form, the CDR3 reads TGCGCCAGCAGTCACCTAAAGTTAGGACAGAGCTATGGCTACACCTTC. Its protein is CASSHLKLGQSYGYTF.

The gene calls are TRBV11-2 and TRBJ2-1; 7 bases fit TRBD2. The CDR3 is made up of 18 amino acids. The V gene end was trimmed by 5 bases and the J gene end by 0 bases; junction bases not matched to a gene: 13. CDR1 and CDR2 (germline): SGHAT, FQNNGV. The CDR3 coding sequence is TGTGCCAGCAGCCTTGGACTAGTCCCCCTTGGCTCCTACAATGAGCAGTTCTTC. Protein: CASSLGLVPLGSYNEQFF.